This T cell receptor (beta chain) was recovered during a study of blood T cells in healthy people across ages. Alongside a J-beta primer mix, a sample-barcoded 5' primer served in a second PCR lasting about 6 to 11 cycles. TCRdb used MiXCR to reprocess the 5' RACE reads, holding one entry per CDR3 protein. The sample includes about 1.5 million distinct CDR3 sequences, 40% to 45% of them seen just once. CDR3 length: 13 residues. Trimming cost V 8 bases and J 0 bases; bases outside gene matches: 5. The germline CDR1 and CDR2 sequences are SQVTM and ANQGSEA. The clonotype originates from a young woman in good health. The V gene is TRBV29-1, the J gene TRBJ1-1, with 8 bases that match TRBD1. Sequencing used blood. The CDR3 sequence is CSSRTGLNTEAFF. The CDR3, as DNA: TGCAGCTCCCGGACAGGGCTGAACACTGAAGCTTTCTTT.